A selection of T cell receptor beta chains follows, all from one sample in a study of T cells in localized non-small cell lung cancer. The assay was immunoSEQ multiplex PCR, and TCRdb's table has in-frame clones only and misses some. This sample has 3,400 or so clones, with around 23% found just once. Here the sequenced sample was lung tumor tissue, taken before any cancer treatment. Every receptor here comes from a woman aged 35 to 70 with stage I lung adenocarcinoma. Both conserved end residues are part of each CDR3. Each record gives: D gene, V gene, clone size, CDR3 length, J gene, CDR3 protein, CDR3 DNA. D genes are given only for firm matches. For some rows the clone size is stated as once, few or many, or as a class when expanded; others skip it.

TRBD1	TRBV9	.	16	TRBJ2-2	CASCFPGQGSTGELFF	TGTGCCAGCTGTTTTCCGGGACAGGGGTCAACCGGGGAGCTGTTTTTT
TRBD2	TRBV11-3	many	14	TRBJ2-5	CASSLLAGVETQYF	TGTGCCAGCAGCTTATTAGCGGGAGTGGAGACCCAGTACTTC
.	TRBV19	.	13	TRBJ1-1	CASSQQGNTEAFF	TGTGCCAGTAGTCAACAGGGGAACACTGAAGCTTTCTTT
TRBD1	TRBV5-1	.	14	TRBJ2-2	CASSWTGSTGELFF	TGCGCCAGCAGCTGGACAGGGTCCACCGGGGAGCTGTTTTTT
.	TRBV15	few	14	TRBJ1-1	CATSRDRGRTEAFF	TGTGCCACCAGCAGAGATAGGGGTCGCACTGAAGCTTTCTTT
.	TRBV30	.	15	TRBJ1-2	CAWSVEGWGARGYTF	TGTGCCTGGAGTGTAGAAGGGTGGGGGGCGCGTGGCTACACCTTC
.	TRBV11-3	.	14	TRBJ2-7	CASSPTYTSYEQYF	TGTGCCAGCAGCCCTACCTACACCTCCTACGAGCAGTACTTC
TRBD1	TRBV19	large	13	TRBJ1-2	CATSGGRHDGYTF	TGTGCCACCTCAGGGGGTCGCCACGATGGCTACACCTTC
.	TRBV11-3	.	19	TRBJ2-1	CASSPRVAQAWGTNNEQFF	TGTGCCAGCAGCCCAAGGGTAGCTCAAGCTTGGGGGACCAACAATGAGCAGTTCTTC
TRBD2	TRBV6-7	few	11	TRBJ2-1	CASKRSGRKFF	TGTGCCAGCAAAAGGAGCGGGAGAAAGTTCTTC
.	TRBV10-3	medium-sized	16	TRBJ2-7	CAISEELARSSYEQYF	TGTGCCATCAGTGAGGAGCTAGCGAGGAGCTCCTACGAGCAGTACTTC
TRBD2	TRBV30	.	18	TRBJ2-1	CAWTGLAGLLSGYNEQFF	TGTGCCTGGACGGGACTAGCGGGATTACTCTCGGGGTACAATGAGCAGTTCTTC
.	TRBV19	.	16	TRBJ1-5	CASSIRGEGSNQPQHF	TGTGCCAGTAGTATAAGGGGGGAAGGGAGCAATCAGCCCCAGCATTTT
TRBD2	TRBV5-1	once	14	TRBJ2-1	CASSGTSGSFEQFF	TGCGCCAGCAGCGGGACTAGCGGGAGTTTTGAGCAGTTCTTC
.	TRBV5-1	.	14	TRBJ1-6	CASSLGQINSPLHF	TGCGCCAGCAGCTTGGGACAGATTAATTCACCCCTCCACTTT
.	TRBV11-3	.	15	TRBJ2-1	CASSLGVLLPSEQFF	TGTGCCAGCAGCTTGGGCGTACTCCTACCCAGTGAGCAGTTCTTC
.	TRBV5-1	.	15	TRBJ1-2	CASSLGSGGNYGYTF	TGCGCCAGCAGCTTGGGTTCTGGGGGCAACTATGGCTACACCTTC
.	TRBV23-1	.	15	TRBJ2-7	CASSQTRSLPYEQYF	TGCGCCAGCAGCCAAACCCGGTCCCTACCCTACGAGCAGTACTTC
.	TRBV18	.	15	TRBJ2-7	CASSPFGTYSYEQYF	TGTGCCAGCTCACCTTTCGGGACCTACTCCTACGAGCAGTACTTC
.	TRBV6-8	.	16	TRBJ2-1	CASTGGIDREVGKQFF	TGTGCCAGCACCGGGGGGATAGACAGGGAGGTTGGTAAGCAGTTCTTC
.	TRBV6-8	few	16	TRBJ1-3	CASSYSFTSSGNTIYF	TGTGCCAGCAGTTACTCGTTTACGAGCTCTGGAAACACCATATATTTT
TRBD2	TRBV11-3	medium-sized	16	TRBJ2-1	CASRPRLATHNNEQFF	TGTGCCAGCAGGCCGCGACTAGCCACACACAACAATGAGCAGTTCTTC
.	TRBV6-8	few	13	TRBJ2-1	CASSQQGVNEQFF	TGTGCCAGCAGTCAACAGGGAGTCAATGAGCAGTTCTTC
TRBD1	TRBV11-3	.	14	TRBJ1-1	CASSAGQGYTEAFF	TGTGCCAGCAGCGCCGGACAGGGCTACACTGAAGCTTTCTTT
TRBD2	TRBV12-5	.	18	TRBJ2-1	CASGLPQGLAGAGNEQFF	TGTGCTAGTGGTTTGCCCCAGGGACTAGCGGGAGCAGGCAATGAGCAGTTCTTC
.	TRBV6-8	few	17	TRBJ2-5	CASSYRGGAEYQETQYF	TGTGCCAGCAGTTACCGTGGGGGGGCAGAGTACCAAGAGACCCAGTACTTC
.	TRBV11-3	few	15	TRBJ2-1	CASSLGTVSYNEQFF	TGTGCCAGCAGCTTAGGGACAGTATCCTACAATGAGCAGTTCTTC
TRBD1	TRBV15	few	15	TRBJ2-7	CATSARAGGWSEQYF	TGTGCCACCAGCGCACGGGCAGGGGGCTGGAGCGAGCAGTACTTC
TRBD1	TRBV11-3	few	14	TRBJ1-1	CASSRTGINTEAFF	TGTGCCAGCAGTCGGACAGGGATAAACACTGAAGCTTTCTTT
.	TRBV11-3	few	14	TRBJ1-1	CASSSQGGGTEAFF	TGTGCCAGCAGCTCACAGGGTGGAGGCACTGAAGCTTTCTTT
.	TRBV6-8	medium-sized	13	TRBJ2-7	CAISVDGSYEQYF	TGTGCCATCAGTGTTGATGGCTCCTACGAGCAGTACTTC
.	TRBV6-8	few	15	TRBJ2-2	CASSYVFTGSGELFF	TGTGCCAGCAGTTACGTCTTTACTGGTTCCGGGGAGCTGTTTTTT
.	TRBV11-3	few	14	TRBJ2-1	CASSQPQGYNEQFF	TGTGCCAGCAGCCAACCCCAGGGGTACAATGAGCAGTTCTTC
.	TRBV6-9	.	13	TRBJ2-3	CASSSGLLDTQYF	TGTGCCAGCAGTTCCGGACTTTTAGATACGCAGTATTTT
.	TRBV9	few	14	TRBJ2-5	CASSVQGTQETQYF	TGTGCCAGCAGCGTACAGGGAACCCAAGAGACCCAGTACTTC